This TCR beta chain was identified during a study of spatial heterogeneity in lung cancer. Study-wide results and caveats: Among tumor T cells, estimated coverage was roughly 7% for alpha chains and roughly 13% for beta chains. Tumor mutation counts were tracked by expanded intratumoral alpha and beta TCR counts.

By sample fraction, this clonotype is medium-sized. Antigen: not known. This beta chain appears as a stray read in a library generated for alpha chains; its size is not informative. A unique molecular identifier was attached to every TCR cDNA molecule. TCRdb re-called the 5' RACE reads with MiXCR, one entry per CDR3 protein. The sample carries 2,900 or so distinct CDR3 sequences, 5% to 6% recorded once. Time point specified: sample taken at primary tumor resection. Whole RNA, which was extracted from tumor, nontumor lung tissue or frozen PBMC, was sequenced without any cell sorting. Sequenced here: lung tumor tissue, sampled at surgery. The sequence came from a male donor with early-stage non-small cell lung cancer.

This CDR3 reads CASSLVGGGAPYNEQFF. CDR3 coding DNA: TGTGCCAGCAGCTTAGTGGGCGGGGGGGCCCCCTACAATGAGCAGTTCTTC. The chain is built from TRBV7-2 and TRBJ2-1; 9 nucleotides agree with TRBD2. Germline trimming cut 1 base from V and 2 bases from J; bases unmatched to any gene: 6. This CDR3 is built from 17 residues. Germline V gives CDR1 SGHTA, CDR2 FQGNSA.